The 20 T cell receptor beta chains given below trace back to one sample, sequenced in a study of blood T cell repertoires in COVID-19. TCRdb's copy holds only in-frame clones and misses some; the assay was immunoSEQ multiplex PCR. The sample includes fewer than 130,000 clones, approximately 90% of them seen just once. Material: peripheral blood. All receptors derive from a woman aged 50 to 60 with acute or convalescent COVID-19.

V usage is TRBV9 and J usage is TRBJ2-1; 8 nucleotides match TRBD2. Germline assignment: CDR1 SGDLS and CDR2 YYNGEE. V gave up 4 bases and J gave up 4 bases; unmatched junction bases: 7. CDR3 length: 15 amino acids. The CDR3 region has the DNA TGTGCCAGCAGCTCCCGACTAGCGCGATACAATGAGCAGTTCTTC. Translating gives CASSSRLARYNEQFF. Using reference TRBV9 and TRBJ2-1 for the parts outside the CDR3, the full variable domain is DSGVTQTPKHLITATGQRVTLRCSPRSGDLSVYWYQQSLDQGLQFLIQYYNGEERAKGNILERFSAQQFPDLHSELNLSSLELGDSALYFCASSSRLARYNEQFFGPGTRLTVL.

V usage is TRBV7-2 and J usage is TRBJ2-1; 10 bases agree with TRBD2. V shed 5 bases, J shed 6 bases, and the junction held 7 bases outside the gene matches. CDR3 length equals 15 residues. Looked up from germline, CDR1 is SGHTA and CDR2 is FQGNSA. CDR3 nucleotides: TGTGCCAGCAGCCAGGCCGGGACTAGCGTCAATGAGCAGTTCTTC. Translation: CASSQAGTSVNEQFF.

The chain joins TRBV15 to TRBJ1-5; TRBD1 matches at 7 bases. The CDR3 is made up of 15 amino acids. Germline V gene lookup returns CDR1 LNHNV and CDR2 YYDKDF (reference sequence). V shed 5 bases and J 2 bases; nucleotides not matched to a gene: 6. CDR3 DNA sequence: TGTGCCACCAGCGAGCCAGGGGGTGGCAATCAGCCCCAGCATTTT. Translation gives CATSEPGGGNQPQHF. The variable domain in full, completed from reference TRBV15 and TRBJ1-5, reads DAMVIQNPRYQVTQFGKPVTLSCSQTLNHNVMYWYQQKSSQAPKLLFHYYDKDFNNEADTPDNFQSRRPNTSFCFLDIRSPGLGDTAMYLCATSEPGGGNQPQHFGDGTRLSIL.

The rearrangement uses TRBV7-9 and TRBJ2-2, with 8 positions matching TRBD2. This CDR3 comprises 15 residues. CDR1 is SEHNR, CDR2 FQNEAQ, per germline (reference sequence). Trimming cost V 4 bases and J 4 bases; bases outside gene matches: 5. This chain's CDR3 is CASSSLAGPTGELFF. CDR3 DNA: TGTGCCAGCAGCTCCTTAGCGGGACCCACCGGGGAGCTGTTTTTT. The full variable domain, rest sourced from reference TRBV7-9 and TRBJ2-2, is DTGVSQNPRHKITKRGQNVTFRCDPISEHNRLYWYRQTLGQGPEFLTYFQNEAQLEKSRLLSDRFSAERPKGSFSTLEIQRTEQGDSAMYLCASSSLAGPTGELFFGEGSRLTVL.

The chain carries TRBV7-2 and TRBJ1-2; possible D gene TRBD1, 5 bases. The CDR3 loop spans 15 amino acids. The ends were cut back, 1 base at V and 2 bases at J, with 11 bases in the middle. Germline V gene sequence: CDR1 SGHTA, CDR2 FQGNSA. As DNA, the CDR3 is TGTGCCAGCAGCTTAGTTTCAGGGAAAAACTATGGCTACACCTTC. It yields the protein CASSLVSGKNYGYTF.

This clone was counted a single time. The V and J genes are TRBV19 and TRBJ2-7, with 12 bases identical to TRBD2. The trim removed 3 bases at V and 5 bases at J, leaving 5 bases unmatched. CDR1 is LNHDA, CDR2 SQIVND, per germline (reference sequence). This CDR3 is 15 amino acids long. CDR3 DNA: TGTGCCAGTAGTATGACTAGCGGGAGACTGCACGAGCAGTACTTC. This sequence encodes CASSMTSGRLHEQYF.

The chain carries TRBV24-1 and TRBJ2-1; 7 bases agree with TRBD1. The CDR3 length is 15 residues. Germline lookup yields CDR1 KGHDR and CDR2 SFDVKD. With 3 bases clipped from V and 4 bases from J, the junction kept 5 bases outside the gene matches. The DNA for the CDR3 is TGTGCCACCAGTGATCCCTCGGGACAGTACAATGAGCAGTTCTTC. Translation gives CATSDPSGQYNEQFF.

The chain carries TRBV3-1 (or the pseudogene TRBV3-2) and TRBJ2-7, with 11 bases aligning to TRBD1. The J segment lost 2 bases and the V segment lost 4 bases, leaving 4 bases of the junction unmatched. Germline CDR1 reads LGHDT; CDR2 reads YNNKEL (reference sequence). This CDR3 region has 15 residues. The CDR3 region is CASSPPGQGAYEQYF. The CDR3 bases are TGTGCCAGCAGCCCACCGGGACAGGGGGCCTACGAGCAGTACTTC.

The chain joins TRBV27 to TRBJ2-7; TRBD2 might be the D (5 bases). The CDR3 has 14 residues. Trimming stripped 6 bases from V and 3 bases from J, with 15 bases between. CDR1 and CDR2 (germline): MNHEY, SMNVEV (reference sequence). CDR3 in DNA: TGTGCCAGCAGGCAGAGGGCGGAATTCTACGAGCAGTACTTC. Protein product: CASRQRAEFYEQYF.

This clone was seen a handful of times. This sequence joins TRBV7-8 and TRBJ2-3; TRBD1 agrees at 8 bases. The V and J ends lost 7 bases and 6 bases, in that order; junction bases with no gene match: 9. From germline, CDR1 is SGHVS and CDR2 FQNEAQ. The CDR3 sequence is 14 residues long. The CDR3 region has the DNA TGTGCCAGCACCAGGACAGGGATGGGGGATACGCAGTATTTT. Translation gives CASTRTGMGDTQYF.

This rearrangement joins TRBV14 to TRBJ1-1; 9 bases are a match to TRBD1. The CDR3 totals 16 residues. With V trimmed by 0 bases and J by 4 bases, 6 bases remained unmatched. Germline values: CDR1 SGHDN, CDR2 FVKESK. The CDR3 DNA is TGTGCCAGCAGCCAAGACCTGGGACAGGGATCCACTGAAGCTTTCTTT. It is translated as CASSQDLGQGSTEAFF.

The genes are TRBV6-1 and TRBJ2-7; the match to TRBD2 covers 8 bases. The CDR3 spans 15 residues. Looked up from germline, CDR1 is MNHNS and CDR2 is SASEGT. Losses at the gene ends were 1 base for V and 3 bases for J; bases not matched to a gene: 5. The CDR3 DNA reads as TGTGCCAGCAGTGAAGACGGGGGGGTCGTCTACGAGCAGTACTTC. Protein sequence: CASSEDGGVVYEQYF.

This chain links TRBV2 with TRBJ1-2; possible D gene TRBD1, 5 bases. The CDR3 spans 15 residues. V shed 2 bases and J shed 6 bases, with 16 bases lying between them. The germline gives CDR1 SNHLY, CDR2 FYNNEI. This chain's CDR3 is CASSEREVRGDGYTF. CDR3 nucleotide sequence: TGTGCCAGCAGTGAACGGGAAGTTCGGGGGGATGGCTACACCTTC.

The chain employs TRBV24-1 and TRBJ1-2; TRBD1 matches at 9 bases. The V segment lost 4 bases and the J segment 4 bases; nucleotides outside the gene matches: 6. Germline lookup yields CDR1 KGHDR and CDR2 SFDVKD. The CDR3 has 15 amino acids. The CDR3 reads CATSERTGDFYGYTF. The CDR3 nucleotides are TGTGCCACCAGTGAACGGACAGGGGATTTCTATGGCTACACCTTC.

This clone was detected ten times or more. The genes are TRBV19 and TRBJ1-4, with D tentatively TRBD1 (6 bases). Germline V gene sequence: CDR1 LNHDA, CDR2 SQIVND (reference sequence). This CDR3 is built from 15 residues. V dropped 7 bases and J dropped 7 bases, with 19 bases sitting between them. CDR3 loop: CASNPEGGAAEKLFF. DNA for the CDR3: TGTGCCAGTAACCCCGAGGGGGGGGCGGCTGAAAAACTGTTTTTT.

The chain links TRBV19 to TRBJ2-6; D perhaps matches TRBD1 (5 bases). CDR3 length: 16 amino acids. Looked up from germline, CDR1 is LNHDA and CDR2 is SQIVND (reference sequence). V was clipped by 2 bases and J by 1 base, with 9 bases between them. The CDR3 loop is CASSIQGGSGANVLTF. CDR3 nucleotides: TGTGCCAGTAGTATACAGGGTGGGTCTGGGGCCAACGTCCTGACTTTC.

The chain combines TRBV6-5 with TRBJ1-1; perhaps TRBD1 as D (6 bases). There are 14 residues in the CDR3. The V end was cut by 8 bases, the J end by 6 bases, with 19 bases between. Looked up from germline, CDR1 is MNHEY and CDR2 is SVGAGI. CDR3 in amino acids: CASLYRVRASEAFF. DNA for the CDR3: TGTGCCAGCCTTTACAGGGTGAGGGCCTCTGAAGCTTTCTTT.

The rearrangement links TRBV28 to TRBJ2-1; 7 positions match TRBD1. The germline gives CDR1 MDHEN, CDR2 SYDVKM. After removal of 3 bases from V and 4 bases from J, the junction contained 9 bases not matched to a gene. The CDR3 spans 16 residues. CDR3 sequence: CASSFTGQPAYNEQFF. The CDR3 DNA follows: TGTGCCAGCAGTTTCACGGGACAGCCCGCTTACAATGAGCAGTTCTTC. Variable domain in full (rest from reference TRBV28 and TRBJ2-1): DVKVTQSSRYLVKRTGEKVFLECVQDMDHENMFWYRQDPGLGLRLIYFSYDVKMKEKGDIPEGYSVSREKKERFSLILESASTNQTSMYLCASSFTGQPAYNEQFFGPGTRLTVL.

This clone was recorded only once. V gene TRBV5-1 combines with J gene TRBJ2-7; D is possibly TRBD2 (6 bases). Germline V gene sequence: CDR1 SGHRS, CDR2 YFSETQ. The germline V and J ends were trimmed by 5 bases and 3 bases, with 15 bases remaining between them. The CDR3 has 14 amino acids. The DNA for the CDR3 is TGCGCCAGCAGGCCGGGAGTGGGGTTCTACGAGCAGTACTTC. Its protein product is CASRPGVGFYEQYF. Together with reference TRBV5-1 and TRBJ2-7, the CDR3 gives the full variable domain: KAGVTQTPRYLIKTRGQQVTLSCSPISGHRSVSWYQQTPGQGLQFLFEYFSETQRNKGNFPGRFSGRQFSNSRSEMNVSTLELGDSALYLCASRPGVGFYEQYFGPGTRLTVT.

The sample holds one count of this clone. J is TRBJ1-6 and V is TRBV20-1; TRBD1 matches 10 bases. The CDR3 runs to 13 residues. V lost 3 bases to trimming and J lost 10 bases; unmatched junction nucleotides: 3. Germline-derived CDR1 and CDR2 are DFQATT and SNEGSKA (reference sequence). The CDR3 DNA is TGCAGTGCTAGTCCGACAGGGGGCTCACCCCTCCACTTT. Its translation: CSASPTGGSPLHF.